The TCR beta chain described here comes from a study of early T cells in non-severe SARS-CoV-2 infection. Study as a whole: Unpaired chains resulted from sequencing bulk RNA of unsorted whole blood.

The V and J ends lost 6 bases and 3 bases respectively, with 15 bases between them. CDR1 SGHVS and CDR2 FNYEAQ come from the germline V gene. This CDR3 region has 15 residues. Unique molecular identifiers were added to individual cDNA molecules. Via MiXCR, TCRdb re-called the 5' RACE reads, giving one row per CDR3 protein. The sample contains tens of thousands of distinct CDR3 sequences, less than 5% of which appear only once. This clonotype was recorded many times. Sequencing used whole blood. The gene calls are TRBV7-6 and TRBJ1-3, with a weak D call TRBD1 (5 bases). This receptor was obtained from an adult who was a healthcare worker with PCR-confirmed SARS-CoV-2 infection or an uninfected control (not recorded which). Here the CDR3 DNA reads TGTGCCAGCAGGCCCCGGGGCATGGGTGGAAACACCATATATTTT. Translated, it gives CASRPRGMGGNTIYF.